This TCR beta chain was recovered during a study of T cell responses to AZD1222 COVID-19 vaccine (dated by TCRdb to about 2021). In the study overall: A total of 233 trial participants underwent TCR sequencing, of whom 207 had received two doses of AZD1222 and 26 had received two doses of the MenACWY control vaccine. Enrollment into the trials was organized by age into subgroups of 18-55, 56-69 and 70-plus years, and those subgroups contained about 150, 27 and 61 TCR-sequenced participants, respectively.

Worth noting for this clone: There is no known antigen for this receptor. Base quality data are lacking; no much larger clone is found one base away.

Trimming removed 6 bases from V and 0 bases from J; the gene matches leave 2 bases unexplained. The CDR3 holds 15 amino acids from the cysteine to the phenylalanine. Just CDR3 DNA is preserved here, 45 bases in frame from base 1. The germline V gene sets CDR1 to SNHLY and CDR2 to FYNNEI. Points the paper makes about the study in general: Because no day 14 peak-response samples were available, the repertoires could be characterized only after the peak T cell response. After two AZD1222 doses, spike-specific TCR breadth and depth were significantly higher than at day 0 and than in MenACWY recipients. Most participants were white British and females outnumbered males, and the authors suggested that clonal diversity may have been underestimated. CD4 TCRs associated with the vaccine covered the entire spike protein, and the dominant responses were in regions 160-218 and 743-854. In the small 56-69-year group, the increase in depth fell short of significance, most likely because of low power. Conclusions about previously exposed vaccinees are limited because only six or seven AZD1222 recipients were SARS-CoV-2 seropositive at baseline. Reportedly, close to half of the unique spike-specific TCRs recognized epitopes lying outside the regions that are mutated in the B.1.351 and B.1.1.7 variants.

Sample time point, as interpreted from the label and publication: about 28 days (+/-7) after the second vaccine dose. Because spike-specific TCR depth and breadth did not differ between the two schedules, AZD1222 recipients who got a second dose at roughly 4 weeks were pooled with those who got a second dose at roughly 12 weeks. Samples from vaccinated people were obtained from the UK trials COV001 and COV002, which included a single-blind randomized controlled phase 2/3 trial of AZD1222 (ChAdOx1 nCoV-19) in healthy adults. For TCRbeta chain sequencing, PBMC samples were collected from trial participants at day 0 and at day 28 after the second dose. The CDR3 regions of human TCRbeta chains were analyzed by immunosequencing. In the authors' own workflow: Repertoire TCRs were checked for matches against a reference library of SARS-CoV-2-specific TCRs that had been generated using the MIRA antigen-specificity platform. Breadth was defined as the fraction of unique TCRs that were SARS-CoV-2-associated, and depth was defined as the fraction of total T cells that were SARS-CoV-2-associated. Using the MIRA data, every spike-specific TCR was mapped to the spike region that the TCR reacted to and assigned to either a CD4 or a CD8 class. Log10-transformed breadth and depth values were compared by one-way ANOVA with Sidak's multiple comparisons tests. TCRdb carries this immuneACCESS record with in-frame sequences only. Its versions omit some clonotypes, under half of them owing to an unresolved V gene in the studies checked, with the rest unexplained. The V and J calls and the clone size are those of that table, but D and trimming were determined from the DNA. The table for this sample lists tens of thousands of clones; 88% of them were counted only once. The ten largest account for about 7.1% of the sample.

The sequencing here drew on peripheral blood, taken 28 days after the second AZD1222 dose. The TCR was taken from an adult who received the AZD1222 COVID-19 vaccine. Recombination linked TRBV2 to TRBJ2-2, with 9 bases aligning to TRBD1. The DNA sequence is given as TGTGCCAGCAGGAGGGACAGGGCGAACACCGGGGAGCTGTTTTTT. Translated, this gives CASRRDRANTGELFF.